A single sample is the source of the 27 T cell receptor beta chains below, sequenced in a study of early T cells in non-severe SARS-CoV-2 infection. One entry per CDR3 protein results from TCRdb running MiXCR on the 5' RACE reads. The sample holds about 110,000 distinct CDR3 sequences; 8.5% to 14% are singletons and the top ten take under 9%. The sequenced sample consisted of whole blood. These receptors came from an adult who was a healthcare worker with PCR-confirmed SARS-CoV-2 infection or an uninfected control (not recorded which).

The table lists this clonotype with a few counts. The J gene is TRBJ2-3, the V gene TRBV18; D may be TRBD1 (6 bases). The V gene's germline CDR1 is KGHSH and CDR2 LQKENI. CDR3 length equals 15 residues. V lost 0 bases and J lost 8, with 15 bases in between. The CDR3 region has the DNA TGTGCCAGCTCACCACCGACAGGTTGGTTCAGTACGCAGTATTTT. Protein product: CASSPPTGWFSTQYF.

This clonotype was observed at least ten times. The chain has TRBV20-1 and TRBJ2-5, with a tentative D call TRBD1 (6 bases). Germline V gene data show CDR1 as DFQATT and CDR2 as SNEGSKA (reference sequence). The CDR3 totals 14 residues. The V end lost 4 bases, the J end lost 0 bases, and 12 bases lay between the germline ends. The CDR3 DNA follows: TGCAGTGCTAACCCGCAGGGGTACCAAGAGACCCAGTACTTC. Residues: CSANPQGYQETQYF.

This clonotype was seen only a few times. This chain joins TRBV7-9 and TRBJ2-5; TRBD2 aligns across 12 bases. CDR1 is SEHNR and CDR2 is FQNEAQ in the germline V gene (reference sequence). This CDR3 spans 15 amino acids. V lost 5 bases, J lost 4 bases, and 5 bases stayed unmatched. CDR3 residues: CASSRGLAGRETQYF. The DNA for the CDR3 is TGTGCCAGCAGCCGGGGACTAGCGGGTCGAGAGACCCAGTACTTC.

The chain carries TRBV7-2 and TRBJ2-3; 7 bases line up with TRBD2. The CDR3 consists of 18 residues. Losses at the gene ends were 0 bases for V and 4 bases for J; bases not matched to a gene: 13. Germline CDR1 is SGHTA and CDR2 is FQGNSA. The CDR3, as DNA: TGTGCCAGCAGCTTAGCTAGCGGGCCTATGGGCACACCAGATACGCAGTATTTT. Residues: CASSLASGPMGTPDTQYF.

The table lists this clonotype with a few counts. The chain couples TRBV5-1 to TRBJ2-1; D remains unclear. CDR1 and CDR2 from the germline V gene are SGHRS and YFSETQ. Trimming shortened V by 3 bases and J by 0 bases, and 13 bases separated the two germline ends. The CDR3 extends over 16 amino acids. The CDR3 sequence is CASSSRLTRSYNEQFF. DNA for the CDR3: TGCGCCAGCAGCTCCCGACTGACACGCTCCTACAATGAGCAGTTCTTC.

V and J are TRBV12-3 or TRBV12-4 and TRBJ2-1, with 7 bases lining up with TRBD2. The CDR3 sequence is 15 residues long. V shed 5 bases and J 9 bases; nucleotides not matched to a gene: 13. CDR3 protein: CASSPRGTGEGEQFF. The CDR3 coding sequence is TGTGCCAGCAGTCCCCGCGGGACTGGGGAGGGTGAGCAGTTCTTC.

This sequence joins TRBV20-1 and TRBJ2-1, with 8 nucleotides matching TRBD2. Germline V gene lookup returns CDR1 DFQATT and CDR2 SNEGSKA (reference sequence). The ends lost 0 bases at V and 6 bases at J; junction bases unmatched: 7. The CDR3 contains 15 residues. The CDR3 DNA sequence: TGCAGTGCTAGAGAATGGACTAGCAACGCCAATGAGCAGTTCTTC. Translated, it gives CSAREWTSNANEQFF.

The J gene is TRBJ2-7, the V gene TRBV7-9, with D maybe TRBD1 (6 bases). The CDR3 has 14 amino acids. V was pared by 5 bases and J by 7 bases, with 18 bases between. The germline V gene encodes CDR1 SEHNR and CDR2 FQNEAQ (reference sequence). The CDR3 reads CASSKSPGVWEQYF. CDR3 bases: TGTGCCAGCAGCAAAAGCCCAGGGGTCTGGGAGCAGTACTTC.

Points on this clonotype: A much larger clone sits a single nucleotide away, making a read error possible. The V gene is TRBV20-1, the J gene TRBJ1-1; D is uncertain. The CDR3 consists of 11 residues. CDR1 and CDR2 (germline): DFQATT, SNEGSKA (reference sequence). V lost 3 bases and J 0 bases, leaving 2 bases between the germline ends. The CDR3 sequence: CSASLNTEAFF. The CDR3 coding sequence is TGCAGTGCTAGCCTGAACACTGAAGCTTTCTTT.

Many counts were recorded for this clonotype. The chain joins TRBV6-6 to TRBJ2-7; D is ambiguous. The CDR3 sequence is 12 residues long. Germline V CDR1 and CDR2: MNHNY, SVGAGI (reference sequence). V lost 6 bases, J lost 5 bases, and 11 bases lay in between. CDR3 protein: CASRDDPDEQYF. The CDR3 nucleotides read TGTGCCAGCAGAGACGACCCGGACGAGCAGTACTTC.

This chain joins TRBV6-2 or TRBV6-3 and TRBJ1-1, with a tentative D call TRBD1 (6 bases). From germline, CDR1 is MNHEY and CDR2 SVGEGT. This CDR3 contains 12 residues. V shed 2 bases and J shed 11 bases, with 12 bases lying between them. The CDR3 reads CASSYDRSAAFF. The DNA for the CDR3 is TGTGCCAGCAGTTACGACAGGTCGGCGGCTTTCTTT.

At least ten counts were recorded for this clonotype. V is TRBV28 and J is TRBJ1-1; no definite D call. The germline gives CDR1 MDHEN, CDR2 SYDVKM. Trimming cost V 4 bases and J 3 bases, with 9 bases left between them. The CDR3 spans 13 residues. The CDR3, as DNA: TGTGCCAGCAGTTCCTCGGGGTACACTGAAGCTTTCTTT. Translation gives CASSSSGYTEAFF.

In its sample, this clonotype was seen a few times. V gene TRBV5-1 combines with J gene TRBJ2-7, with no clear D. Germline CDR1 SGHRS, CDR2 YFSETQ. V was clipped by 3 bases and J by 4 bases, with 17 bases between them. The CDR3 extends over 15 amino acids. CDR3 coding DNA: TGCGCCAGCAGCTCCAACCCGGGTCAAGGGTACGAGCAGTACTTC. Translating gives CASSSNPGQGYEQYF.

This chain links TRBV3-1 with TRBJ2-5; D might be TRBD1 (5 bases). The germline V gene encodes CDR1 LGHDT and CDR2 YNNKEL (reference sequence). This CDR3 is 13 amino acids long. Trimming shortened V by 1 base and J by 5 bases, and 8 bases separated the two germline ends. CDR3 amino acids: CASSQAGMETQYF. CDR3 coding DNA: TGTGCCAGCAGCCAAGCAGGGATGGAGACCCAGTACTTC.

As DNA, the CDR3 is TGTGCCAGCTCACCACAGCAGTCTGGGGTTTACGAGCAGTACTTC. This encodes CASSPQQSGVYEQYF. The rearrangement joins TRBV18 to TRBJ2-7, with D unclear. The CDR3 is 15 residues long. Trimming shortened V by 1 base and J by 4 bases, and 14 bases separated the two germline ends. Germline CDR1 KGHSH, CDR2 LQKENI. The complete variable domain, with remaining parts taken from reference TRBV18 and TRBJ2-7, reads NAGVMQNPRHLVRRRGQEARLRCSPMKGHSHVYWYRQLPEEGLKFMVYLQKENIIDESGMPKERFSAEFPKEGPSILRIQQVVRGDSAAYFCASSPQQSGVYEQYFGPGTRLTVT.

This clonotype appeared a few times. The chain recombines TRBV24-1 with TRBJ2-1; D is ambiguous. V was pared by 3 bases and J by 9 bases, with 5 bases between. The CDR3 length is 11 residues. Germline V gene data show CDR1 as KGHDR and CDR2 as SFDVKD. In DNA, the CDR3 is TGTGCCACCAGTGATCGGTTTGAGCAGTTCTTC. Translation gives CATSDRFEQFF.

This clonotype was seen ten or more times. The chain combines TRBV10-3 with TRBJ2-7; D not certain. The ends were cut back, 8 bases at V and 0 bases at J, with 8 bases in the middle. The CDR3 runs to 12 residues. Germline V gene data show CDR1 as ENHRY and CDR2 as SYGVKD. CDR3 amino acids: CAIAPFSYEQYF. CDR3 sequence (DNA): TGTGCCATCGCCCCCTTCTCCTACGAGCAGTACTTC.

The table lists this clonotype with many counts. The J gene is TRBJ2-7, the V gene TRBV28, with 9 bases fitting TRBD2. The CDR3 is 17 residues long. CDR1 MDHEN and CDR2 SYDVKM come from the germline V gene. J lost 3 bases, V lost 5 bases, and 14 bases had no gene match. CDR3 residues: CASSPRMGAGGVYEQYF. In DNA form, the CDR3 reads TGTGCCAGCAGTCCGCGCATGGGAGCGGGAGGAGTCTACGAGCAGTACTTC.

The chain links TRBV2 to TRBJ1-1, with no clear D. The V end was cut by 3 bases, the J end by 6 bases, with 8 bases between. Germline CDR1 is SNHLY and CDR2 is FYNNEI. The CDR3 loop spans 12 amino acids. The CDR3 region has the DNA TGTGCCAGCAGTGAGGATTGGGCTGAAGCTTTCTTT. It encodes CASSEDWAEAFF.

As to this clonotype: This may come from a read error, since a much larger clone is one base off. The chain uses TRBV27 and TRBJ1-2; the D is unclear. Germline V gene data show CDR1 as MNHEY and CDR2 as SMNVEV (reference sequence). V was clipped by 2 bases and J by 3 bases, with 4 bases between them. The CDR3 contains 12 residues. The CDR3 DNA is TGTGCCAGCAGTTTAGCGGACTATGGCTACACCTTC. It translates to CASSLADYGYTF.

This clonotype was seen repeatedly, ten times or more. The chain is built from TRBV6-2 or TRBV6-3 and TRBJ2-3; no reliable D call. The CDR3 length is 12 residues. CDR1 MNHEY and CDR2 SVGEGT come from the germline V gene. The V end was cut by 0 bases, the J end by 6 bases, with 4 bases between. The CDR3 DNA is TGTGCCAGCAGTTACTCCCGGGATACGCAGTATTTT. This translates into CASSYSRDTQYF.

This clonotype turned up a few times. This chain joins TRBV6-5 and TRBJ2-6; D uncertain. The CDR3 sequence is 15 residues long. Germline assignment: CDR1 MNHEY and CDR2 SVGAGI. V was trimmed by 3 bases and J by 0 bases, leaving 6 bases between them. The CDR3 sequence is CASSYVRSGANVLTF. CDR3 DNA: TGTGCCAGCAGTTATGTTCGCTCTGGGGCCAACGTCCTGACTTTC.

This clonotype was detected many times. CDR3 sequence reads: CASSLGGSGAFF. CDR3 DNA: TGTGCCAGCAGTTTGGGAGGATCGGGAGCTTTCTTT. V gene TRBV12-3 or TRBV12-4 combines with J gene TRBJ1-1; D gene ambiguous. The CDR3 has 12 residues. V was clipped by 3 bases and J by 10 bases, with 12 bases between them.

Ten or more counts support this clonotype. The V gene is TRBV20-1, the J gene TRBJ2-5; TRBD2 matches at 9 bases. V gave up 6 bases and J gave up 3 bases; unmatched junction bases: 5. CDR1 is DFQATT and CDR2 is SNEGSKA in the germline V gene (reference sequence). This CDR3 comprises 13 residues. The CDR3 DNA sequence: TGCAGTGCCAGATTAGCGGGGGAAGAGACCCAGTACTTC. Encoded protein: CSARLAGEETQYF.

This clonotype was seen a handful of times. The V and J genes are TRBV7-8 and TRBJ1-1; D unclear. Trimming removed 2 bases at V and 2 bases at J, with 15 bases between. The CDR3 runs to 16 residues. CDR1 is SGHVS, CDR2 FQNEAQ, per germline. CDR3 residues: CASSLPPTKRNTEAFF. Written as DNA, the CDR3 is TGTGCCAGCAGCTTACCCCCCACCAAAAGAAACACTGAAGCTTTCTTT. The full variable domain, in which reference TRBV7-8 and TRBJ1-1 provide the parts outside the CDR3, is GAGVSQSPRYKVAKRGQDVALRCDPISGHVSLFWYQQALGQGPEFLTYFQNEAQLDKSGLPSDRFFAERPEGSVSTLKIQRTQQEDSAVYLCASSLPPTKRNTEAFFGQGTRLTVV.

This clonotype was counted many times. The chain uses TRBV2 and TRBJ1-1; possible D gene TRBD1, 5 bases. CDR3 length equals 13 residues. Germline V gene data show CDR1 as SNHLY and CDR2 as FYNNEI. The V gene lost 8 bases and the J gene lost 2 bases, with 12 bases spanning the gap. This chain's CDR3 is CASRDEVNTEAFF. In nucleotides, the CDR3 is TGTGCCAGCCGGGACGAGGTAAACACTGAAGCTTTCTTT. Filled out from reference TRBV2 and TRBJ1-1, the complete variable domain reads EPEVTQTPSHQVTQMGQEVILRCVPISNHLYFYWYRQILGQKVEFLVSFYNNEISEKSEIFDDQFSVERPDGSNFTLKIRSTKLEDSAMYFCASRDEVNTEAFFGQGTRLTVV.

This clonotype was seen ten or more times. The chain joins TRBV28 to TRBJ2-7, with 15 nucleotides matching TRBD2. J gave up 6 bases and V 4 bases, and 7 bases lay outside the gene matches. Germline lookup yields CDR1 MDHEN and CDR2 SYDVKM. The CDR3 sequence is 16 residues long. The DNA of the CDR3 is TGTGCCAGCAGTTCCGTGGGGACTAGCGGGAGGATCGAGCAGTACTTC. Its protein is CASSSVGTSGRIEQYF.